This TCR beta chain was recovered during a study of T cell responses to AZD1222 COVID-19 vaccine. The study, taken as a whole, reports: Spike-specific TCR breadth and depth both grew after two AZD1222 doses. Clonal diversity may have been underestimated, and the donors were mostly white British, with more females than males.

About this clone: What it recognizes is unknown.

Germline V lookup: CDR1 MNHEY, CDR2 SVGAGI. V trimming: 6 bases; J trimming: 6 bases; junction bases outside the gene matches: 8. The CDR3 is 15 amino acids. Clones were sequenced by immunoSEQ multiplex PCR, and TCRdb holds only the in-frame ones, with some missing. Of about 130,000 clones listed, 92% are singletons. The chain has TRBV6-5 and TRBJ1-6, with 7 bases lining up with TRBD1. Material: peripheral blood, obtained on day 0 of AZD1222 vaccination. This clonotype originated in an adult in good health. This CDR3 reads CASREPAGGNSPLHF. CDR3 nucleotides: TGTGCCAGCAGAGAGCCCGCAGGGGGTAATTCACCCCTCCACTTT.